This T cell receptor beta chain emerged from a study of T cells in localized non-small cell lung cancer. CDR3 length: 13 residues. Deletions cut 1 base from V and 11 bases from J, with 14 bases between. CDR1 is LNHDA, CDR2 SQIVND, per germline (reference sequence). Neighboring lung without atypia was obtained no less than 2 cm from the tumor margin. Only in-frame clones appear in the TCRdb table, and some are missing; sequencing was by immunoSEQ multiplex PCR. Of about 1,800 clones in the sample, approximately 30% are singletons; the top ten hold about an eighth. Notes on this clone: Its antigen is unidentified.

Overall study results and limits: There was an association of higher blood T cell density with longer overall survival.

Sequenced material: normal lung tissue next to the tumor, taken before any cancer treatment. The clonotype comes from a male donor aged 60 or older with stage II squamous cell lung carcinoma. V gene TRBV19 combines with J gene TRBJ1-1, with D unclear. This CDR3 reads CASSIVSGSEAFF. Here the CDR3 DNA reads TGTGCCAGTAGTATAGTCTCTGGCTCGGAGGCTTTCTTT.